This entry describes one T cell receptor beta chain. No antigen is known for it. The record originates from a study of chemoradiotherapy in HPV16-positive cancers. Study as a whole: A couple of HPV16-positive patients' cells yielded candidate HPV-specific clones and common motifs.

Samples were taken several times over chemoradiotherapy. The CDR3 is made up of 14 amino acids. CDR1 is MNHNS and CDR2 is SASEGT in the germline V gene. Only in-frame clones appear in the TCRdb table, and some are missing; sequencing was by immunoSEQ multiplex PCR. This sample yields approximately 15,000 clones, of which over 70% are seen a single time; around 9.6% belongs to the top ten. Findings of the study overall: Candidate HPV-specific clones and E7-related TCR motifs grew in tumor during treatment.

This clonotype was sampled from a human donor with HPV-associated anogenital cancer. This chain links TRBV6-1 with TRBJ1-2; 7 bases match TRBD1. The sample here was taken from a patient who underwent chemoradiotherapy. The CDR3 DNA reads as TGTGCAAACCAGGGAGGGGGCGGGAGTGGTGGCTACACCTTC. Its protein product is CANQGGGGSGGYTF.